This entry lists 24 T cell receptor beta chains sequenced from one sample in a study of cytomegalovirus exposure and HLA in healthy donors. PCR used 60 Vbeta primers and 13 Jbeta primers. Some clones are missing from TCRdb's copy, which holds only in-frame ones; the method was immunoSEQ multiplex PCR. The sample lists about 190,000 clones, about four fifths occurring once. The sample comprised PBMCs. The receptors come from a young woman in good health and CMV-seropositive.

The chain combines TRBV6-6 with TRBJ2-7; maybe TRBD1 (6 bases). Germline assignment: CDR1 MNHNY and CDR2 SVGAGI (reference sequence). V was shortened by 7 bases and J by 0 bases, with 13 bases between the two germline ends. The CDR3 has 14 residues. The CDR3 coding sequence is TGTGCCAGCATGTGGGACATTGCCTCCTACGAGCAGTACTTC. This codes for CASMWDIASYEQYF.

In DNA, the CDR3 is TGTGCCAGCAGAACTAGCGGGAGGCTCTCGGAGCAGTTCTTC. This translates into CASRTSGRLSEQFF. The V call is TRBV28, the J call TRBJ2-1; 12 bases align to TRBD2. Unmatched junction bases numbered 7, after V lost 6 bases and J lost 10 bases. Germline V gene data show CDR1 as MDHEN and CDR2 as SYDVKM. CDR3 size: 14 residues.

The J gene is TRBJ2-5, the V gene TRBV15; maybe TRBD1 (7 bases). Near its end, the DNA agrees better with TRBJ2-7, so the J call may be wrong. The CDR3 contains 14 residues. From germline, CDR1 is LNHNV and CDR2 YYDKDF (reference sequence). The CDR3 DNA is TGTGCCACCAGCAGAGAGGCAGGGGGGTACGAGCAGTACTTC. Translated, it gives CATSREAGGYEQYF.

The chain links TRBV19 to TRBJ1-4, with 7 bases aligning to TRBD1. Germline V gene sequence: CDR1 LNHDA, CDR2 SQIVND (reference sequence). The length of the CDR3 is 15 residues. After removal of 8 bases from V and 6 bases from J, the junction contained 12 bases not matched to a gene. In nucleotides, the CDR3 is TGTGCCAGTCGTCCTCAGGGGGAGTGGGATGAAAAACTGTTTTTT. Its protein product is CASRPQGEWDEKLFF.

V is TRBV11-2 and J is TRBJ1-1, with a tentative D call TRBD1 (5 bases). V lost 5 bases to trimming and J lost 6 bases, with 19 bases between them. Germline loops: CDR1 SGHAT, CDR2 FQNNGV. The CDR3 length is 15 residues. DNA for the CDR3: TGTGCCAGCAGCGGGGGGAGGGCCCTAGGGTCTGAAGCTTTCTTT. It yields the protein CASSGGRALGSEAFF.

V is TRBV28 and J is TRBJ1-5; TRBD1 matches at 8 bases. In germline, CDR1 is MDHEN, CDR2 SYDVKM. The V and J ends lost 7 bases and 4 bases, in that order; junction bases with no gene match: 6. The CDR3 is made up of 14 amino acids. The CDR3 DNA follows: TGTGCCAGCATCGGCCGGACAGGGAATCAGCCCCAGCATTTT. Amino acid sequence: CASIGRTGNQPQHF.

The rearrangement uses TRBV19 and TRBJ2-1, with TRBD2 matching 7 bases. Looked up from germline, CDR1 is LNHDA and CDR2 is SQIVND (reference sequence). CDR3 size: 15 residues. Losses at the gene ends were 4 bases for V and 2 bases for J; bases not matched to a gene: 5. The CDR3 nucleotides are TGTGCCAGTAGTACCTCCCGGGGGGCCTACAATGAGCAGTTCTTC. Translating gives CASSTSRGAYNEQFF.

V gene TRBV9 combines with J gene TRBJ2-2; TRBD1 matches at 12 bases. CDR3 length: 16 amino acids. Germline lookup yields CDR1 SGDLS and CDR2 YYNGEE. V lost 5 bases to trimming and J lost 7 bases; unmatched junction nucleotides: 9. Written as DNA, the CDR3 is TGTGCCAGCAGGTCCGGGACAGGGGGCGCCGGCGGGGAGCTGTTTTTT. Its protein is CASRSGTGGAGGELFF. The full variable domain, its missing parts supplied by reference TRBV9 and TRBJ2-2, is DSGVTQTPKHLITATGQRVTLRCSPRSGDLSVYWYQQSLDQGLQFLIQYYNGEERAKGNILERFSAQQFPDLHSELNLSSLELGDSALYFCASRSGTGGAGGELFFGEGSRLTVL.

The chain combines TRBV5-6 with TRBJ1-3; no clear D gene. This CDR3 is 14 amino acids long. Germline CDR1 SGHDT, CDR2 YYEEEE. V was clipped by 4 bases and J by 0 bases, with 8 bases between them. The CDR3 here is CASSAHYSGNTIYF. The CDR3 DNA is TGTGCCAGCAGCGCACACTACTCTGGAAACACCATATATTTT. Using reference TRBV5-6 and TRBJ1-3 for the parts outside the CDR3, the full variable domain is DAGVTQSPTHLIKTRGQQVTLRCSPKSGHDTVSWYQQALGQGPQFIFQYYEEEERQRGNFPDRFSGHQFPNYSSELNVNALLLGDSALYLCASSAHYSGNTIYFGEGSWLTVV.

J is TRBJ2-7 and V is TRBV6-5, with 8 bases identical to TRBD1. CDR3 length equals 16 residues. Germline assignment: CDR1 MNHEY and CDR2 SVGAGI. V lost 4 bases to trimming and J lost 0 bases; unmatched junction nucleotides: 8. The CDR3 sequence is CASSLLRDRSSYEQYF. As DNA, the CDR3 is TGTGCCAGCAGTTTACTCCGGGACAGGAGCTCCTACGAGCAGTACTTC.

This clone was seen a handful of times. This chain links TRBV5-1 with TRBJ2-7, with D maybe TRBD2 (7 bases). The CDR3 length is 15 residues. Trimming pared 4 bases from V and 6 bases from J, leaving 20 bases between. Looked up from germline, CDR1 is SGHRS and CDR2 is YFSETQ. CDR3 amino acids: CASSPSWGGAGEQYF. DNA of the CDR3: TGCGCCAGCAGCCCATCCTGGGGGGGGGCGGGCGAGCAGTACTTC.

CDR3 bases: TGTGCCAGCAGCTTAATAGCGGAAGGCGGGGAGCTGTTTTTT. Residues: CASSLIAEGGELFF. The chain is built from TRBV11-2 and TRBJ2-2, with D possibly matching TRBD2 (6 bases). Trimming took 2 bases from V and 7 from J, leaving 11 bases between them. This CDR3 contains 14 residues. Germline V gene sequence: CDR1 SGHAT, CDR2 FQNNGV.

J is TRBJ2-7 and V is TRBV6-5, with 7 nucleotides matching TRBD2. J was trimmed by 5 bases and V by 5 bases; bases with no gene match: 9. The CDR3 consists of 14 residues. The germline CDR1 and CDR2 sequences are MNHEY and SVGAGI. For the CDR3, the DNA is TGTGCCAGCAGTCAGACTAGCCGTCATGACGAGCAGTACTTC. It encodes CASSQTSRHDEQYF.

J is TRBJ2-7 and V is TRBV19; D possibly corresponds to TRBD1 (6 bases). The germline V and J ends were trimmed by 5 bases and 5 bases, with 16 bases remaining between them. Germline loops: CDR1 LNHDA, CDR2 SQIVND (reference sequence). This CDR3 has 14 amino acids. CDR3 in DNA: TGTGCCAGTAGTGCTCCGGGACACAAGGACGAGCAGTACTTC. Protein sequence: CASSAPGHKDEQYF.

V usage is TRBV18 and J usage is TRBJ2-2; tentative D call: TRBD1 (6 bases). Looked up from germline, CDR1 is KGHSH and CDR2 is LQKENI. V was pared by 4 bases and J by 0 bases, with 12 bases between. CDR3 length: 16 residues. The CDR3 reads CASSLGQISNTGELFF. The CDR3 DNA sequence: TGTGCCAGCTCACTTGGACAGATCTCGAACACCGGGGAGCTGTTTTTT.

V gene TRBV2 combines with J gene TRBJ2-1, with TRBD2 matching 8 bases. CDR1 is SNHLY, CDR2 FYNNEI, per germline. This CDR3 comprises 13 residues. With 2 bases clipped from V and 10 bases from J, the junction kept 4 bases outside the gene matches. The CDR3 DNA reads as TGTGCCAGCAGTGAAACTCTAGCGGGCGAGCAGTTCTTC. This sequence encodes CASSETLAGEQFF.

This chain uses TRBV4-1 with TRBJ1-4; D perhaps matches TRBD1 (6 bases). From germline, CDR1 is MGHRA and CDR2 YSYEKL. The V end was cut by 2 bases, the J end by 10 bases, with 14 bases between. The CDR3 runs 14 residues. The CDR3 region has the DNA TGCGCCAGCAGCCAACCTCGGGGGGGGCCAAAACTGTTTTTT. This gives the protein CASSQPRGGPKLFF.

This clone was detected only once. This rearrangement joins TRBV6-6 to TRBJ1-5; a possible D gene is TRBD1 (5 bases). The CDR3 is 16 amino acids. Looked up from germline, CDR1 is MNHNY and CDR2 is SVGAGI (reference sequence). Trimming shortened V by 7 bases and J by 3 bases, and 19 bases separated the two germline ends. The CDR3 spells CASTSLDSSFNQPQHF. Written as DNA, the CDR3 is TGTGCCAGCACCTCCCTTGACAGCTCCTTCAATCAGCCCCAGCATTTT.

Comments on this clone: This same CDR3 is encoded by further DNA sequences in the sample. The V gene is TRBV30, the J gene TRBJ2-5, with 11 positions matching TRBD2. The CDR3 is 14 residues long. CDR1 is GTSNPN and CDR2 is SVGIG in the germline V gene (reference sequence). Losses at the gene ends were 4 bases for V and 5 bases for J; bases not matched to a gene: 6. The CDR3 coding sequence is TGTGCCTGGACCCTAGCGGGGGGACAGGAGACCCAGTACTTC. This sequence encodes CAWTLAGGQETQYF.

The CDR3 nucleotides are TGTGCCAGCAGCCCCGGGGCCCTGGACAGGGGGTCCTACAATGAGCAGTTCTTC. Its protein product is CASSPGALDRGSYNEQFF. The chain recombines TRBV21-1 with TRBJ2-1; the D call TRBD1 from the table was never checked on the DNA. TRBV21-1 is flagged as a pseudogene. The CDR3 extends over 18 amino acids.

The chain uses TRBV6-1 and TRBJ1-1, with D possibly TRBD1 on 6 matching bases. Germline lookup yields CDR1 MNHNS and CDR2 SASEGT. The CDR3 is made up of 15 amino acids. Trimming cost V 6 bases and J 0 bases, with 14 bases left between them. CDR3 DNA sequence: TGTGCCAGCAGCCCTCAGGGGAGTCTGAACACTGAAGCTTTCTTT. It yields the protein CASSPQGSLNTEAFF.

The V call is TRBV30, the J call TRBJ1-2, with unresolved D. This CDR3 comprises 13 residues. Germline V lookup: CDR1 GTSNPN, CDR2 SVGIG (reference sequence). The V gene lost 3 bases and the J gene lost 6 bases, with 14 bases spanning the gap. The chain's CDR3 is CAWRDFLGNGYTF. Written as DNA, the CDR3 is TGTGCCTGGAGGGACTTTCTTGGAAATGGCTACACCTTC.

The chain couples TRBV30 to TRBJ1-1, with D perhaps TRBD1 (5 bases). The CDR3 is 13 amino acids. Trimming left V 2 bases short and J 0 bases short, with 7 bases between. CDR1 GTSNPN and CDR2 SVGIG come from the germline V gene (reference sequence). CDR3 DNA sequence: TGTGCCTGGAGTCAGGGCCTGAACACTGAAGCTTTCTTT. It yields the protein CAWSQGLNTEAFF. Drawing the rest from reference TRBV30 and TRBJ1-1, the complete variable domain is SQTIHQWPATLVQPVGSPLSLECTVEGTSNPNLYWYRQAAGRGLQLLFYSVGIGQISSEVPQNLSASRPQDRQFILSSKKLLLSDSGFYLCAWSQGLNTEAFFGQGTRLTVV.

The chain employs TRBV11-2 and TRBJ2-1, with D possibly being TRBD2 (5 bases). Deletions cut 5 bases from V and 8 bases from J, with 19 bases between. The CDR3 is 15 amino acids. Germline lookup yields CDR1 SGHAT and CDR2 FQNNGV. The CDR3 nucleotides read TGTGCCAGCAGCGAAGGATCTAGCTCAATCTATGAGCAGTTCTTC. Translating it yields CASSEGSSSIYEQFF.